A selection of T cell receptor beta chains follows, all from one sample in a study of regulatory T cells in long-lasting Graves disease. A single record per CDR3 protein comes from TCRdb applying MiXCR to the multiplex PCR reads. The sample consists of about 290,000 distinct CDR3 sequences, around 20% of them appearing once. Sequences were derived from peripheral blood mononuclear cells (PBMCs), sampled when the disease was refractory, from a patient treated with antithyroid drugs. These receptors were obtained from a female donor with Graves disease. Both conserved end residues are part of each CDR3. The D gene is left open where the match is weak. Expanded clones get a size class; other rows say once, few or many, or leave the size out.

TRBJ2-7 TRBD2 TRBV20-1 - TGCAGTGCTGGTAAAGCGAAGGGACTAGTATACCACGAGCAGTACTTC CSAGKAKGLVYHEQYF
TRBJ1-3 - TRBV28 - TGTGCCAGCAGTTTATGGAAGACCGGCTCTGGAAACACCATATATTTT CASSLWKTGSGNTIYF
TRBJ2-1 TRBD2 TRBV6-5 - TGTGCCAGCAGTTACCGGGGACTAGCGGGAGAGTTCTTC CASSYRGLAGEFF
TRBJ1-2 - TRBV4-2 - TGTGCCAGCAGCCAAGTCGGGACCGACTATGGTGGCTACACCTTC CASSQVGTDYGGYTF
TRBJ2-5 TRBD2 TRBV11-2 many TGTGCCAGCAGCCCGGGACTAGCGGGGTGGGAAGAGACCCAGTACTTC CASSPGLAGWEETQYF
TRBJ1-1 - TRBV7-9 - TGTGCCAGCAGCTTAGGATTTGAGGGCACTGAAGCTTTCTTT CASSLGFEGTEAFF
TRBJ1-2 TRBD1 TRBV12-3/TRBV12-4 many TGTGCCAGCAGCGGGACAGGGGGCTTTGGCTACACCTTC CASSGTGGFGYTF
TRBJ2-2 TRBD1 TRBV2 many TGTGCCAGCCTGAGACAGGGGAACACCGGGGAGCTGTTTTTT CASLRQGNTGELFF
TRBJ1-5 TRBD1 TRBV19 - TGTGCCAGTAGTATACGACAGGGGGTAAGCAATCAGCCCCAGCATTTT CASSIRQGVSNQPQHF
TRBJ1-3 - TRBV7-9 once TGTGCCAGCAGATCCCGGGACAACAGAAACACCATATATTTT CASRSRDNRNTIYF
TRBJ2-5 TRBD2 TRBV12-3/TRBV12-4 few TGTGCCAGCAGTAGCTCTGGGGGGGGGGTAGAGACCCAGTACTTC CASSSSGGGVETQYF
TRBJ2-7 TRBD1 TRBV27 many TGCGCCAGCAGCCCTCGACAGGGGGCCTACGAGCAGTACTTC CASSPRQGAYEQYF
TRBJ1-3 - TRBV5-1 - TGCGCCAGCAGCTTGAGCGGGGCCTCCGGAAACACCATATATTTT CASSLSGASGNTIYF
TRBJ1-2 - TRBV20-1 many TGCAGTGCTCTCAAGGACCTCTATGGCTACACCTTC CSALKDLYGYTF
TRBJ2-2 TRBD1 TRBV24-1 few TGTGCCACCAGTGACCTCCCGGGGGGACAGGGAGACACCGGGGAGCTGTTTTTT CATSDLPGGQGDTGELFF
TRBJ1-5 TRBD1 TRBV3-1 - TGTGCCAGCAGCCAAGTAGGGACAGGGAGCAATCAGCCCCAGCATTTT CASSQVGTGSNQPQHF
TRBJ2-4 TRBD1 TRBV20-1 many TGCAGTGCTAGACCCGGACAGGGATTGGACATTCAGTACTTC CSARPGQGLDIQYF
TRBJ1-2 TRBD1 TRBV27 few TGTGCCAGCAGCATAGGTCCGACAGGGGCCTATGGCTACACCTTC CASSIGPTGAYGYTF
TRBJ1-6 - TRBV16 few TGTGCCAGCAGCCAAACCATGGACGGGGTAAATTCACCCCTCCACTTT CASSQTMDGVNSPLHF
TRBJ2-5 TRBD2 TRBV3-1 many TGTGCCAGCAGCCAAGGGCTAGCGGGAGATCTTCGCCAAGAGACCCAGTACTTC CASSQGLAGDLRQETQYF
TRBJ2-7 - TRBV20-1 few TGCGGTGTCCCCGGGATTAGCTCCTACGAGCAGTACTTC CGVPGISSYEQYF
TRBJ1-4 - TRBV7-9 few TGTGCCAGCAGCTTGTTTCCCAATACGGAAAAACTGTTTTTT CASSLFPNTEKLFF
TRBJ2-5 TRBD1 TRBV29-1 - TGCAGCGCCTCAGGGGGAGCCGAGACCCAGTACTTC CSASGGAETQYF
TRBJ2-7 TRBD2 TRBV28 many TGTGCCAGCAGTCTCGGAATAGCGGGAGGGAGATACGAGCAGTACTTC CASSLGIAGGRYEQYF
TRBJ2-5 TRBD2 TRBV7-8 many TGTGCCAGCAGCCCGACTAGCGGGGAGGAGACCCAGTACTTC CASSPTSGEETQYF
TRBJ2-1 - TRBV7-2 few TGTGCCAGCAGCTTAGCGGCTACCCAGGGCTACAATGAGCAGTTCTTC CASSLAATQGYNEQFF
TRBJ2-7 TRBD2 TRBV6-5 many TGTGCCAGCAGTTACAAACCCCCGGGACTAGTCCATCACGAGCAGTACTTC CASSYKPPGLVHHEQYF
TRBJ2-5 TRBD1 TRBV7-6 many TGTGCCAGCAGCTTAGGGCAGGGGGCGGAGACCCAGTACTTC CASSLGQGAETQYF
TRBJ2-7 TRBD1 TRBV11-2 many TGTGCCAGCAGCTTAGAACGGACAGGGAAGAGTACCTACGAGCAGTACTTC CASSLERTGKSTYEQYF
TRBJ2-7 TRBD2 TRBV20-1 - TGCAGTGCCGCGACTAGCGAATGGACTTACGAGCAGTACTTC CSAATSEWTYEQYF
TRBJ1-6 TRBD1 TRBV28 many TGTGCCAGCAGTCCTACCGGGACAGGGCTTAATTCACCCCTCCACTTT CASSPTGTGLNSPLHF
TRBJ2-5 - TRBV5-6 few TGTGCCAGCAGCTTGCGGTCGGGGGCAGGGGTTGAAGAGACCCAGTACTTC CASSLRSGAGVEETQYF
TRBJ2-5 TRBD1 TRBV20-1 - TGCAGTGCTCAAGGACAGGAGAAAGAGACCCAGTACTTC CSAQGQEKETQYF
TRBJ1-4 - TRBV25-1 few TGTGCCAGCAGTGAATTTGGTGGTAGGGGACGTAATGAAAAACTGTTTTTT CASSEFGGRGRNEKLFF
TRBJ1-2 - TRBV19 - TGTGCCAGTACCGGCAGCGTTGGCTACACCTTC CASTGSVGYTF
TRBJ2-7 TRBD1 TRBV18 many TGTGGGGACAGCTACGAGCAGTACTTC CGDSYEQYF
TRBJ2-7 TRBD2 TRBV28 many TGTGCCAGCAGTGGGACTAGCGGGAGGGCCTACGAGCAGTACTTC CASSGTSGRAYEQYF
TRBJ2-7 TRBD2 TRBV28 many TGTGCCAGCAGTTTTTTTAGCGGGATCGAGCAGTACTTC CASSFFSGIEQYF
TRBJ1-2 - TRBV20-1 many TGCAGTGCTAGGCGGAGCCAAGGCTACACCTTC CSARRSQGYTF
TRBJ1-5 - TRBV11-2 - TGTGCCAGCAGCTCTGGCCTTGATCAGCCCCAGCATTTT CASSSGLDQPQHF
TRBJ2-7 - TRBV12-3/TRBV12-4 few TGTGCCAGCAGTTTTTATGGGGCATCCTACGAGCAGTACTTC CASSFYGASYEQYF
TRBJ1-4 - TRBV4-3 few TGCGCCAGCAGCCCTTATCGTTTCGCTGAAAAACTGTTTTTT CASSPYRFAEKLFF
TRBJ2-2 TRBD2 TRBV6-2/TRBV6-3 - TGTGCCAGCGGGCGCGGGAGAACCGGGGAGCTGTTTTTT CASGRGRTGELFF
TRBJ2-2 - TRBV27 once TGTGCCAGCAGGATAAACACCCGGGGCACCGGGGAGCTGTTTTTT CASRINTRGTGELFF
TRBJ2-3 TRBD2 TRBV12-3/TRBV12-4 - TGTGCCAGCAGCTCCCCCGGGGCCAGCGGGAGGACAAACGTTTGGGTAGCAGATACGCAGTATTTT CASSSPGASGRTNVWVADTQYF
TRBJ2-3 TRBD2 TRBV30 few TGTGCCGGGAGTGTGCTAGCGGCAGATACGCAGTATTTT CAGSVLAADTQYF
TRBJ2-7 TRBD1 TRBV6-5 - TGTGCCAGCAGTTACCTTAAGTCCGGGACAGGATCGTACGAGCAGTACTTC CASSYLKSGTGSYEQYF
TRBJ1-5 - TRBV6-1 many TGTGCCAGCAGCCAGGGTCGTAGCAATCAGCCCCAGCATTTT CASSQGRSNQPQHF
TRBJ1-6 - TRBV10-3 few TGTGCCATCAGCGGACTCGATAATTCACCCCTCCACTTT CAISGLDNSPLHF
TRBJ2-5 - TRBV6-9 - TGTGCCAGCAGTTACGCCCCGGGGGGGGGACAGGAGACCCAGTACTTC CASSYAPGGGQETQYF